Each of the 17 T cell receptor beta chains below was sequenced from the same sample in a study of shared clonotypes between healthy human individuals. The protocol was immunoSEQ multiplex PCR, while the TCRdb copy is restricted to in-frame clones and leaves out a portion. The table lists about 690,000 clones, about 90% of them singletons. Sequencing was carried out using memory CD8+ T cells from PBMCs. Subset of the sample: CD45RO+ cells pooled with CCR7-negative TemRA cells. These TCRs come from a man in his late teens or twenties in good health. Some clones in this sample may be carry-over from other donors' samples.

This chain connects TRBV5-4 to TRBJ2-3; tentatively, D is TRBD2 (6 bases). Trimming removed 4 bases at V and 3 bases at J, with 15 bases between. The CDR3 has 15 residues. The germline CDR1 and CDR2 sequences are SGHNT and YYREEE (reference sequence). For the CDR3, the DNA is TGTGCCAGCAGCGGAACCGCGGAGGGGACAGATACGCAGTATTTT. Translated: CASSGTAEGTDTQYF.

V usage is TRBV5-4 and J usage is TRBJ2-7, with a tentative D call TRBD1 (5 bases). The V end lost 3 bases, the J end lost 2 bases, and 9 bases lay between the germline ends. This CDR3 region has 13 residues. CDR1 is SGHNT and CDR2 is YYREEE in the germline V gene (reference sequence). The CDR3 DNA sequence: TGTGCCAGCAGCTCGCCAGGGCCCTACGAGCAGTACTTC. Its translation is CASSSPGPYEQYF.

The V gene is TRBV5-4, the J gene TRBJ2-7; 8 bases fit TRBD1. The V gene end was trimmed by 3 bases and the J gene end by 3 bases; junction bases not matched to a gene: 5. From germline, CDR1 is SGHNT and CDR2 YYREEE (reference sequence). The CDR3 runs 14 residues. The CDR3 DNA is TGTGCCAGCAGCTGGGCCACAGGGGGCTACGAGCAGTACTTC. It translates to CASSWATGGYEQYF.

The chain has TRBV29-1 and TRBJ2-7; 7 bases agree with TRBD1. CDR1 is SQVTM and CDR2 is ANQGSEA in the germline V gene. V lost 5 bases and J lost 2; bases outside the gene matches: 6. The CDR3 runs to 13 residues. The CDR3 sequence is CSVRTGVAYEQYF. CDR3 in DNA: TGCAGCGTTCGGACAGGAGTAGCCTACGAGCAGTACTTC.

The chain links TRBV5-1 to TRBJ2-7; unclear D gene. The length of the CDR3 is 15 residues. The V and J ends lost 4 bases and 0 bases respectively, with 14 bases between them. Germline CDR1 SGHRS, CDR2 YFSETQ. DNA of the CDR3: TGCGCCAGCAGCGACCCCTTGGGCGCCTCCTACGAGCAGTACTTC. This codes for CASSDPLGASYEQYF.

The chain employs TRBV28 and TRBJ1-2; D remains unclear. The CDR3 extends over 14 amino acids. The V gene lost 3 bases and the J gene lost 3 bases, with 11 bases spanning the gap. Germline V gives CDR1 MDHEN, CDR2 SYDVKM. DNA of the CDR3: TGTGCCAGCAGTTTGGCAGAAACCCACTATGGCTACACCTTC. This gives the protein CASSLAETHYGYTF.

V and J are TRBV5-4 and TRBJ2-6, with D unclear. The length of the CDR3 is 17 residues. The V end lost 4 bases, the J end lost 4 bases, and 18 bases lay between the germline ends. Per the germline V gene, CDR1 is SGHNT and CDR2 is YYREEE (reference sequence). CDR3 DNA sequence: TGTGCCAGCAGCGGTAAGATCGGTTTCGAAGGGGCCAACGTCCTGACTTTC. Its translation: CASSGKIGFEGANVLTF.

This rearrangement joins TRBV5-4 to TRBJ1-1; TRBD1 aligns across 7 bases. Germline CDR1 SGHNT, CDR2 YYREEE (reference sequence). The J segment lost 2 bases and the V segment lost 5 bases, leaving 9 bases of the junction unmatched. CDR3 size: 15 residues. The CDR3 loop reads CASSPGTERNTEAFF. The CDR3 region has the DNA TGTGCCAGCAGTCCCGGGACAGAACGAAACACTGAAGCTTTCTTT.

This clone was observed a handful of times. Written as DNA, the CDR3 is TGTGCCAGCAGTCACAGGGAGGATGAGCAGTTCTTC. Translated, it gives CASSHREDEQFF. The rearrangement links TRBV7-9 to TRBJ2-1; the D call may be TRBD1 or TRBD2 (6 bases each). CDR3 length: 12 amino acids. V lost 6 bases and J lost 8, with 11 bases in between. CDR1 is SEHNR and CDR2 is FQNEAQ in the germline V gene (reference sequence).

This rearrangement joins TRBV27 to TRBJ1-5; D is unresolved. Trimming shortened V by 2 bases and J by 0 bases, and 5 bases separated the two germline ends. The CDR3 contains 14 residues. The germline CDR1 and CDR2 sequences are MNHEY and SMNVEV (reference sequence). As DNA, the CDR3 is TGTGCCAGCAGTTTAGAGTATAGCAATCAGCCCCAGCATTTT. Residues: CASSLEYSNQPQHF.

The rearrangement uses TRBV19 and TRBJ2-2; TRBD1 might be the D (5 bases). The V gene lost 2 bases and the J gene lost 5 bases, with 12 bases spanning the gap. From germline, CDR1 is LNHDA and CDR2 SQIVND (reference sequence). The CDR3 is 15 amino acids. The CDR3 loop is CASSITSGPTGELFF. The CDR3 DNA reads TGTGCCAGTAGTATAACCTCAGGGCCGACCGGGGAGCTGTTTTTT.

The V and J genes are TRBV9 and TRBJ2-1, with TRBD2 matching over 7 bases. The ends lost 5 bases at V and 9 bases at J; junction bases unmatched: 5. Germline lookup yields CDR1 SGDLS and CDR2 YYNGEE. The CDR3 totals 12 residues. CDR3 bases: TGTGCCAGCAGGGGCGGGAGAGGTGAGCAGTTCTTC. It translates to CASRGGRGEQFF. Together with reference TRBV9 and TRBJ2-1, the CDR3 gives the full variable domain: DSGVTQTPKHLITATGQRVTLRCSPRSGDLSVYWYQQSLDQGLQFLIQYYNGEERAKGNILERFSAQQFPDLHSELNLSSLELGDSALYFCASRGGRGEQFFGPGTRLTVL.

This CDR3 is CSVRDRGPLSTDTQYF. The CDR3 DNA sequence: TGCAGCGTACGCGACAGGGGCCCACTTAGCACAGATACGCAGTATTTT. The J gene is TRBJ2-3, the V gene TRBV29-1; 8 nucleotides line up with TRBD1. Germline V gene lookup returns CDR1 SQVTM and CDR2 ANQGSEA. CDR3 length: 16 residues. The V and J ends lost 6 bases and 0 bases, in that order; junction bases with no gene match: 11.

This clone was seen more than once but under ten times. The rearrangement joins TRBV28 to TRBJ2-5; 12 bases are a match to TRBD2. This CDR3 contains 16 residues. Losses at the gene ends were 5 bases for V and 3 bases for J; bases not matched to a gene: 7. Germline V gene sequence: CDR1 MDHEN, CDR2 SYDVKM. CDR3 sequence: CASSERLAGEKETQYF. As DNA, the CDR3 is TGTGCCAGCAGTGAAAGACTAGCGGGAGAGAAAGAGACCCAGTACTTC.

This clone was counted once. This chain links TRBV6-5 with TRBJ2-1; a weak D match, TRBD1 (5 bases). CDR3 length: 13 amino acids. Per the germline V gene, CDR1 is MNHEY and CDR2 is SVGAGI. V gave up 6 bases and J gave up 7 bases, with 13 bases separating them. For the CDR3, the DNA is TGTGCCAGCAGCTTCCAGGGTCGGAATGAGCAGTTCTTC. It codes for CASSFQGRNEQFF.

Turning to this clone: This CDR3 is also generated by other DNA sequences in the sample. CDR3 DNA: TGTGCCAGCAGCTCAGGGACATCCTCCTACGAGCAGTACTTC. Its translation is CASSSGTSSYEQYF. The rearrangement joins TRBV7-9 to TRBJ2-7, with D maybe TRBD1 (6 bases). In germline, CDR1 is SEHNR, CDR2 FQNEAQ (reference sequence). V shed 4 bases and J shed 0 bases, with 10 bases lying between them. CDR3 length: 14 amino acids.

V and J are TRBV14 and TRBJ2-5; 7 positions match TRBD1. Germline V gene data show CDR1 as SGHDN and CDR2 as FVKESK. V gave up 3 bases and J gave up 4 bases; unmatched junction bases: 8. This CDR3 is 15 amino acids long. CDR3 residues: CASSQTGKRGETQYF. In DNA, the CDR3 is TGTGCCAGCAGCCAGACAGGGAAGAGGGGAGAGACCCAGTACTTC.